The 17 T cell receptor beta chains presented below share a single source sample, sequenced in a study of blood T cell repertoires in COVID-19. Repertoires were generated with immunoSEQ multiplex PCR, while TCRdb's copy carries only in-frame clones and drops some. The sample carries 250,000 to 300,000 clones, about 88% recorded once. The sequenced material came from peripheral blood. The receptors originated from a woman between 40 and 50 years old who had recovered from COVID-19.

The chain couples TRBV18 to TRBJ2-5; D gene uncertain. This CDR3 contains 12 residues. V was cut by 1 base and J by 3 bases, with 3 bases left in between. The germline gives CDR1 KGHSH, CDR2 LQKENI. CDR3 in amino acids: CASSPHKETQYF. For the CDR3, the DNA is TGTGCCAGCTCACCACATAAAGAGACCCAGTACTTC.

V gene TRBV12-3 or TRBV12-4 combines with J gene TRBJ1-4, with unresolved D. The CDR3 runs 13 residues. Trimming stripped 2 bases from V and 8 bases from J, with 9 bases between. The chain's CDR3 is CASSLYGVEKLFF. CDR3 in DNA: TGTGCCAGCAGTTTATACGGGGTGGAAAAACTGTTTTTT.

This clone was seen just once. The V and J genes are TRBV19 and TRBJ2-1, with TRBD2 matching over 8 bases. Trimming at V came to 3 bases and at J to 9 bases, leaving 7 bases not matched to a gene. CDR1 and CDR2 from the germline V gene are LNHDA and SQIVND (reference sequence). The CDR3 is 14 amino acids. The CDR3 DNA is TGTGCCAGTAGTATTGCGGGAGGCACAAGTGAGCAGTTCTTC. It encodes CASSIAGGTSEQFF. The entire variable domain, with the rest obtained from reference TRBV19 and TRBJ2-1, is as follows: DGGITQSPKYLFRKEGQNVTLSCEQNLNHDAMYWYRQDPGQGLRLIYYSQIVNDFQKGDIAEGYSVSREKKESFPLTVTSAQKNPTAFYLCASSIAGGTSEQFFGPGTRLTVL.

This clone is a singleton in its sample. Germline is not matched at one junction end, which may reflect a read error. This chain joins TRBV9 and TRBJ2-2; a possible D gene is TRBD2 (6 bases). The germline CDR1 and CDR2 sequences are SGDLS and YYNGEE. This CDR3 is built from 15 residues. The CDR3 DNA reads TGTGCCAGCAGAGGTTCCCTAGCGAATACCGGGGAGCTGTTTTTT. It is translated as CASRGSLANTGELFF. Looking up the rest from reference TRBV9 and TRBJ2-2 gives the full variable domain: DSGVTQTPKHLITATGQRVTLRCSPRSGDLSVYWYQQSLDQGLQFLIQYYNGEERAKGNILERFSAQQFPDLHSELNLSSLELGDSALYFCASRGSLANTGELFFGEGSRLTVL.

The J gene is TRBJ2-6, the V gene TRBV4-3, with 8 nucleotides matching TRBD2. The CDR3 spans 15 residues. The V gene's germline CDR1 is LGHNA and CDR2 YSLEER. J gave up 2 bases and V 4 bases, and 1 base lay outside the gene matches. CDR3 loop: CASSPGGAGANVLTF. Written as DNA, the CDR3 is TGCGCCAGCAGCCCGGGGGGGGCTGGGGCCAACGTCCTGACTTTC.

The chain employs TRBV5-6 and TRBJ2-2; D ambiguous. The CDR3 loop spans 16 amino acids. Germline values: CDR1 SGHDT, CDR2 YYEEEE. V was cut by 0 bases and J by 0 bases, with 9 bases left in between. The CDR3 region is CASSLAGGPNTGELFF. CDR3 DNA: TGTGCCAGCAGCTTGGCCGGTGGTCCGAACACCGGGGAGCTGTTTTTT.

This chain joins TRBV6-5 and TRBJ2-7; D possibly corresponds to TRBD1 (6 bases). Trimming left V 8 bases short and J 3 bases short, with 14 bases between. This CDR3 comprises 13 residues. CDR1 and CDR2 from the germline V gene are MNHEY and SVGAGI. The CDR3 coding sequence is TGTGCCAGCGTTGGGGGCTTATACTACGAGCAGTACTTC. Translating gives CASVGGLYYEQYF.

The chain couples TRBV7-3 to TRBJ2-3; D unclear. The CDR3 runs 12 residues. The germline V gene has CDR1 SGHTA and CDR2 FQGTGA. V was pared by 5 bases and J by 4 bases, with 7 bases between. In DNA form, the CDR3 reads TGTGCCAGCAGCCCCCATCCAGATACGCAGTATTTT. Protein product: CASSPHPDTQYF.

This clone was detected a few times. The chain employs TRBV5-1 and TRBJ1-4; D uncertain. Trimming cost V 2 bases and J 5 bases, with 10 bases left between them. The germline V gene has CDR1 SGHRS and CDR2 YFSETQ. This CDR3 has 14 residues. The CDR3 DNA reads as TGCGCCAGCAGCTTCGGGAGGATAAATGAAAAACTGTTTTTT. It encodes CASSFGRINEKLFF.

Written as DNA, the CDR3 is TGTGCCAGCAGCTTGGTTGCTGGGACAGGGGGTGTGCATGAGCAGTTCTTC. Translated: CASSLVAGTGGVHEQFF. This chain links TRBV5-5 with TRBJ2-1; 11 bases agree with TRBD1. V lost 0 bases and J lost 8; bases outside the gene matches: 10. The CDR3 is 17 residues long. Germline lookup yields CDR1 SGHKS and CDR2 YYEKEE (reference sequence).

The chain has TRBV6-5 and TRBJ2-7; 10 bases fit TRBD1. The germline V gene has CDR1 MNHEY and CDR2 SVGAGI. The CDR3 totals 14 residues. With V trimmed by 6 bases and J by 2 bases, 4 bases remained unmatched. CDR3 sequence reads: CASSQGQGTYEQYV. CDR3 coding DNA: TGTGCCAGCAGCCAGGGACAGGGGACCTACGAGCAGTACGTC.

The chain employs TRBV5-4 and TRBJ2-2; no reliable D call. The CDR3 runs 12 residues. V was cut by 8 bases and J by 7 bases, with 12 bases left in between. Germline V gene data show CDR1 as SGHNT and CDR2 as YYREEE (reference sequence). This chain's CDR3 is CASSFSVGELFF. CDR3 nucleotide sequence: TGTGCCAGTTCTTTTTCTGTCGGGGAGCTGTTTTTT.

In its sample, this clone was seen once. The rearrangement joins TRBV25-1 to TRBJ2-2, with a weak D call TRBD2 (7 bases). The CDR3 covers 17 residues. Germline-derived CDR1 and CDR2 are MGHDK and SYGVNS. V was pared by 4 bases and J by 8 bases, with 23 bases between. The CDR3 sequence is CASSVGGASGRTGELFF. As DNA, the CDR3 is TGTGCCAGCAGTGTTGGGGGGGCTAGCGGACGAACGGGGGAGCTGTTTTTT.

This clone has a single count. The chain joins TRBV23-1 to TRBJ2-7, with D maybe TRBD2 (5 bases). TRBV23-1 is marked as an open reading frame, function uncertain. This CDR3 is built from 14 residues. CDR3 bases: TGCGACCGAGATCGGACTGGACCATCCTACGAGCAGTACGTC. This codes for CDRDRTGPSYEQYV.

This sequence joins TRBV12-5 and TRBJ1-1; D possibly corresponds to TRBD1 (6 bases). Trimming left V 2 bases short and J 7 bases short, with 8 bases between. Germline V gives CDR1 LGHNT, CDR2 FRNRAP. The CDR3 is 12 amino acids. In DNA, the CDR3 is TGTGCTAGTGGTTTGTCAGGGGTTGAAGCTTTCTTT. Translation: CASGLSGVEAFF.

The V and J genes are TRBV3-1 (or the pseudogene TRBV3-2) and TRBJ2-2, with 9 bases that match TRBD2. V shed 1 base, J shed 7 bases, and the junction held 4 bases outside the gene matches. Germline V gene lookup returns CDR1 LGHDT and CDR2 YNNKEL (reference sequence). CDR3 length: 15 residues. CDR3 loop: CASSQGTSVIGELFF. The CDR3 DNA sequence: TGTGCCAGCAGCCAAGGGACTAGCGTTATCGGGGAGCTGTTTTTT.

The chain joins TRBV30 to TRBJ1-1, with 8 bases lining up with TRBD1. The CDR3 has 12 amino acids. Losses at the gene ends were 5 bases for V and 5 bases for J; bases not matched to a gene: 4. In germline, CDR1 is GTSNPN, CDR2 SVGIG (reference sequence). The CDR3 reads CAWVTGETEAFF. The CDR3 DNA follows: TGTGCCTGGGTGACAGGGGAAACTGAAGCTTTCTTT.